These 15 T cell receptor beta chains came from one sample sequenced in a study of T cells in Graves' hyperthyroidism and ophthalmopathy. From RNA transcripts, TCR beta CDR3 regions were amplified. A first-round RT-PCR of the TCR CDR3 used the HTBI primer set. TCRdb ran MiXCR on the multiplex PCR reads and lists one entry per CDR3 protein. The sample has approximately 320,000 distinct CDR3 sequences, roughly 17% seen once. Sequenced: blood. The source of these receptors is a man aged 30 to 39 with Graves' hyperthyroidism.

Ten or more counts support this clonotype. The chain joins TRBV20-1 to TRBJ2-1; TRBD2 might be the D (6 bases). The CDR3 sequence is 16 residues long. CDR1 is DFQATT and CDR2 is SNEGSKA in the germline V gene (reference sequence). V lost 0 bases, J lost 0 bases, and 12 bases lay in between. The CDR3: CSARDRRGSSYNEQFF. As DNA, the CDR3 is TGCAGTGCTAGAGATCGCCGGGGGAGCTCCTACAATGAGCAGTTCTTC.

This clonotype was seen repeatedly, ten times or more. This chain connects TRBV30 to TRBJ1-3; TRBD1 is a possible D gene (6 bases). The CDR3 loop spans 13 amino acids. V was pared by 8 bases and J by 0 bases, with 11 bases between. The germline gives CDR1 GTSNPN, CDR2 SVGIG (reference sequence). The CDR3: CAGTSGSGNTIYF. CDR3 DNA: TGTGCCGGGACATCGGGCTCTGGAAACACCATATATTTT.

This clonotype was seen at least ten times. This chain joins TRBV5-1 and TRBJ2-6; 8 bases align to TRBD1. The CDR3 is made up of 15 amino acids. V was pared by 3 bases and J by 3 bases, with 2 bases of the junction left unmatched. Germline V CDR1 and CDR2: SGHRS, YFSETQ. The CDR3 sequence: CASSSQGDGANVLTF. CDR3 bases: TGCGCCAGCAGCTCACAGGGGGATGGGGCCAACGTCCTGACTTTC.

The chain carries TRBV28 and TRBJ2-7; possibly TRBD2 for D (7 bases). The CDR3 contains 17 residues. Germline V gene data show CDR1 as MDHEN and CDR2 as SYDVKM. Trimming cost V 0 bases and J 4 bases, with 19 bases left between them. CDR3 nucleotides: TGTGCCAGCAGTTTATGGGCTGGGGGGGGGGGGCGATACGAGCAGTACTTC. This codes for CASSLWAGGGGRYEQYF.

This clonotype was seen many times. The junction and the germline gene differ at one end; a read error may be behind it. CDR3 sequence reads: CASRGDRGTDPF. DNA of the CDR3: TGTGCCAGCAGGGGTGACAGGGGTACTGATCCCTTC. The chain uses TRBV2 and TRBJ1-2, with TRBD1 matching 8 bases. This CDR3 has 12 amino acids. Germline assignment: CDR1 SNHLY and CDR2 FYNNEI.

The sample holds many counts of this clonotype. The chain links TRBV30 to TRBJ1-1; a possible D gene is TRBD1 (5 bases). The CDR3 totals 11 residues. CDR1 and CDR2 from the germline V gene are GTSNPN and SVGIG (reference sequence). V gave up 8 bases and J gave up 1 base, with 8 bases separating them. CDR3 in DNA: TGTGCCGGCAGGGCGAACACTGAAGCTTTCTTT. Its protein product is CAGRANTEAFF.

The chain employs TRBV6-2 or TRBV6-3 and TRBJ1-3; D is unclear. Germline CDR1 is MNHEY and CDR2 is SVGEGT. This CDR3 has 14 residues. V was trimmed by 1 base and J by 1 base, leaving 5 bases between them. For the CDR3, the DNA is TGTGCCAGCAGTTACTTAGTTTCTGGAAACACCATATATTTT. It encodes CASSYLVSGNTIYF.

This clonotype turned up a few times. CDR3 nucleotides: TGTGCCAGCAGGGGGACAGGGTCCAATGAGCAGTTCTTC. Translating it yields CASRGTGSNEQFF. V gene TRBV28 combines with J gene TRBJ2-1, with TRBD1 identical over 9 bases. In germline, CDR1 is MDHEN, CDR2 SYDVKM. CDR3 length: 13 residues. V lost 6 bases and J lost 6; bases outside the gene matches: 3.

This clonotype was recorded a few times. The gene calls are TRBV9 and TRBJ2-7; 7 bases are a match to TRBD2. The CDR3 covers 15 residues. The V gene end was trimmed by 0 bases and the J gene end by 5 bases; junction bases not matched to a gene: 8. Germline CDR1 SGDLS, CDR2 YYNGEE. The CDR3 coding sequence is TGTGCCAGCAGCGTAGGACCGACTAGCAACCACGAGCAGTACTTC. The encoded protein is CASSVGPTSNHEQYF.

This clonotype has at least ten counts. This chain connects TRBV28 to TRBJ2-5; 7 nucleotides line up with TRBD1. V lost 6 bases to trimming and J lost 4 bases; unmatched junction nucleotides: 11. The CDR3 has 15 amino acids. Germline CDR1 MDHEN, CDR2 SYDVKM. The CDR3 bases are TGTGCCAGCAGATACAGGGGAGCACGTACAGAGACCCAGTACTTC. The encoded protein is CASRYRGARTETQYF.

This clonotype was observed at least ten times. This sequence joins TRBV3-1 and TRBJ2-7; the D gene is possibly TRBD1 (6 bases). Trimming took off 3 bases at V and 3 bases at J, with 15 bases between the two ends. The CDR3 runs to 15 residues. Looked up from germline, CDR1 is LGHDT and CDR2 is YNNKEL (reference sequence). The chain's CDR3 is CASSHPRDKVYEQYF. CDR3 DNA sequence: TGTGCCAGCAGCCACCCCAGGGACAAGGTCTACGAGCAGTACTTC.

This clonotype was seen a handful of times. This chain joins TRBV24-1 and TRBJ2-6, with D perhaps TRBD1 (5 bases). The CDR3 extends over 18 amino acids. Looked up from germline, CDR1 is KGHDR and CDR2 is SFDVKD. Trimming removed 4 bases at V and 0 bases at J, with 15 bases between. The CDR3 nucleotides are TGTGCCACCAGTGACCCAGACAGTGCCCTCTCTGGGGCCAACGTCCTGACTTTC. It encodes CATSDPDSALSGANVLTF.

Only a few counts were recorded for this clonotype. This chain connects TRBV7-9 to TRBJ2-1; the D gene is possibly TRBD2 (6 bases). Germline V gene lookup returns CDR1 SEHNR and CDR2 FQNEAQ (reference sequence). The CDR3 runs to 14 residues. Trimming left V 5 bases short and J 5 bases short, with 13 bases between. The CDR3: CASSRGTANNEQFF. For the CDR3, the DNA is TGTGCCAGCAGCCGCGGGACGGCTAACAATGAGCAGTTCTTC.

The chain couples TRBV27 to TRBJ2-7, with D possibly being TRBD2 (7 bases). Trimming pared 11 bases from V and 5 bases from J, leaving 19 bases between. Germline V lookup: CDR1 MNHEY, CDR2 SMNVEV (reference sequence). This CDR3 spans 13 amino acids. The CDR3 loop reads CAGPHGGLHEQYF. The CDR3 bases are TGTGCCGGCCCACACGGGGGGCTGCACGAGCAGTACTTC.

Worth noting for this clonotype: A much larger clone is a single base away; this may be a read error. The rearrangement uses TRBV9 and TRBJ1-2; D possibly corresponds to TRBD1 (5 bases). Looked up from germline, CDR1 is SGDLS and CDR2 is YYNGEE. The CDR3 totals 12 residues. The V and J ends lost 5 bases and 4 bases respectively, with 9 bases between them. The CDR3 DNA reads as TGTGCCAGCAGTTCCCAGGGCTATGGCTACACCTTC. Amino acids: CASSSQGYGYTF.